This TCR beta chain emerged from a study of control samples from healthy donors and cancer patients. Libraries were prepared by immunoSEQ multiplex PCR; TCRdb keeps only in-frame clonotypes and omits some of them. The sample consists of fewer than 90,000 clones, around 87% of them appearing once. CDR3 length equals 22 residues. Germline values: CDR1 MNHEY, CDR2 SMNVEV (reference sequence). V was clipped by 6 bases and J by 1 base, with 37 bases between them. This sequence originates from a man in his fifties in good health. J is TRBJ2-7 and V is TRBV27; D ambiguous. Sequencing was performed on blood. The CDR3 nucleotides read TGTGCCAGCAGCCGCCTTAACCGCCCGACATCTCAGCGCGAGGTATCGTCCTACGAGCAGTACTTC. It codes for CASSRLNRPTSQREVSSYEQYF.